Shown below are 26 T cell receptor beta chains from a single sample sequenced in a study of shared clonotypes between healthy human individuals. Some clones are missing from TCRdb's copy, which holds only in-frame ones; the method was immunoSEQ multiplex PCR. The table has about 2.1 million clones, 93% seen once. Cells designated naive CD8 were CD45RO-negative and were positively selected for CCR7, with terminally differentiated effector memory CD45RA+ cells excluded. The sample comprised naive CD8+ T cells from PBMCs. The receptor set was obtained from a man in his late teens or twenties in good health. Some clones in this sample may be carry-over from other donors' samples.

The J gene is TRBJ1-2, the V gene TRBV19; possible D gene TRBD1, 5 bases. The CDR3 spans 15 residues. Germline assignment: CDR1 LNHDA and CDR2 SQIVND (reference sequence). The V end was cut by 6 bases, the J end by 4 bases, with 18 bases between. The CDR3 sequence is CASRDIFVAAYGYTF. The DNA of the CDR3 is TGTGCCAGTAGGGACATCTTTGTTGCTGCCTATGGCTACACCTTC.

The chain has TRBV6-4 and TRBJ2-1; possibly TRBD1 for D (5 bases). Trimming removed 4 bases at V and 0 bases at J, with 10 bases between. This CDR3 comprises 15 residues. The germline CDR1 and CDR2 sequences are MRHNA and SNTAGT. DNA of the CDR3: TGTGCCAGCAGTGTAGACAGTAGCTCCTACAATGAGCAGTTCTTC. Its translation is CASSVDSSSYNEQFF.

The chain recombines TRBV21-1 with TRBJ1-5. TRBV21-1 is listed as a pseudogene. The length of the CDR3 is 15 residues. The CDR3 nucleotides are TGTGCCAGCAGCGCCAGACTGACTCACAATCAGCCCCAGCATTTT. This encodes CASSARLTHNQPQHF.

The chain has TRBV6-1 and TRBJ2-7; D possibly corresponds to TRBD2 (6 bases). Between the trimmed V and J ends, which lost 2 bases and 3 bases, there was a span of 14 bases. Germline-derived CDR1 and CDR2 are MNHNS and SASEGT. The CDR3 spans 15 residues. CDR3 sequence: CASSEKGLGGYEQYF. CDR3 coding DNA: TGTGCCAGCAGTGAAAAAGGGTTGGGGGGCTACGAGCAGTACTTC.

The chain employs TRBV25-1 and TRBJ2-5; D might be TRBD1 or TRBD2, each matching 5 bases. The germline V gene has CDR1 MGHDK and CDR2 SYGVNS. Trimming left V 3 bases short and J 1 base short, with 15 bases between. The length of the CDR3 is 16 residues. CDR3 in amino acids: CASSDSGARPQETQYF. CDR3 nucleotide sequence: TGTGCCAGCAGTGATTCCGGGGCACGGCCCCAAGAGACCCAGTACTTC.

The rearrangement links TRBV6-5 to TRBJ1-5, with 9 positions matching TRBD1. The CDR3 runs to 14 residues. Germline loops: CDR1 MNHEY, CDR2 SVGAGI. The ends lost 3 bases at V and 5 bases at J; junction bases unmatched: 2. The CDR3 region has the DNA TGTGCCAGCAGTTATACAGGGGGCCATCAGCCCCAGCATTTT. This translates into CASSYTGGHQPQHF.

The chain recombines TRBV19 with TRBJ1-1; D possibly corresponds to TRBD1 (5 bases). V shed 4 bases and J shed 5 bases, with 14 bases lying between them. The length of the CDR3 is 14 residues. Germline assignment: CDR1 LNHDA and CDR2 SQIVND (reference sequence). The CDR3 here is CASSSQGIWTEAFF. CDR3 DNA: TGTGCCAGTAGTAGTCAGGGCATTTGGACTGAAGCTTTCTTT.

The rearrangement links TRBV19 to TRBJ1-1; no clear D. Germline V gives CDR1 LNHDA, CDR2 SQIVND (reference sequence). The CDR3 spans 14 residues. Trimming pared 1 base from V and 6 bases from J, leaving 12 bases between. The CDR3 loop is CASSIAAPGPEAFF. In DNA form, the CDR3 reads TGTGCCAGTAGTATAGCTGCCCCAGGCCCTGAAGCTTTCTTT.

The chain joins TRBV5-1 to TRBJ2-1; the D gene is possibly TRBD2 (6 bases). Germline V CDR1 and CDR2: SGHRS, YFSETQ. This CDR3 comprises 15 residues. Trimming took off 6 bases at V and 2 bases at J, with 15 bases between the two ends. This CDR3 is CASIKGRDPYNEQFF. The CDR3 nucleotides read TGCGCCAGCATTAAGGGGCGGGATCCCTACAATGAGCAGTTCTTC. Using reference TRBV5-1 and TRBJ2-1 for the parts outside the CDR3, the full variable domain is KAGVTQTPRYLIKTRGQQVTLSCSPISGHRSVSWYQQTPGQGLQFLFEYFSETQRNKGNFPGRFSGRQFSNSRSEMNVSTLELGDSALYLCASIKGRDPYNEQFFGPGTRLTVL.

The CDR3 bases are TGTGCCAGCAGCCTACAGGGGATTAACACAGATACGCAGTATTTT. Its translation: CASSLQGINTDTQYF. The V call is TRBV7-9, the J call TRBJ2-3, with TRBD1 matching over 7 bases. V lost 5 bases, J lost 2 bases, and 7 bases stayed unmatched. CDR1 SEHNR and CDR2 FQNEAQ come from the germline V gene (reference sequence). This CDR3 has 15 residues. The complete variable domain, with remaining parts taken from reference TRBV7-9 and TRBJ2-3, reads DTGVSQNPRHKITKRGQNVTFRCDPISEHNRLYWYRQTLGQGPEFLTYFQNEAQLEKSRLLSDRFSAERPKGSFSTLEIQRTEQGDSAMYLCASSLQGINTDTQYFGPGTRLTVL.

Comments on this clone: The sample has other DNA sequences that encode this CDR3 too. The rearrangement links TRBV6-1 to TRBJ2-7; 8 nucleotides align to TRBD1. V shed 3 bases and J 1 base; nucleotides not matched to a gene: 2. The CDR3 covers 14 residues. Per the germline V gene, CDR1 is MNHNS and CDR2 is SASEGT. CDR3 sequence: CASSDRGRSYEQYF. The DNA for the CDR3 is TGTGCCAGCAGTGACAGGGGGCGATCCTACGAGCAGTACTTC.

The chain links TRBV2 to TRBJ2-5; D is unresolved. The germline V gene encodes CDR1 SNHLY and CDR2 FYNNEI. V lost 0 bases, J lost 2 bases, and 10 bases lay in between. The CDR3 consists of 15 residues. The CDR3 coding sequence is TGTGCCAGCAGTGAAGCGCGGTCACATCAAGAGACCCAGTACTTC. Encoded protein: CASSEARSHQETQYF.

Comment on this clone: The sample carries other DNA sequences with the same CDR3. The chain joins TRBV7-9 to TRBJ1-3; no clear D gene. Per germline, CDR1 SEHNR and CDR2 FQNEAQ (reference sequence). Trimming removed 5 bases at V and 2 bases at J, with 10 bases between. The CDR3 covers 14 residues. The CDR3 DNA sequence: TGTGCCAGCAGCCCCATTGGGCCTGGAAACACCATATATTTT. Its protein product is CASSPIGPGNTIYF.

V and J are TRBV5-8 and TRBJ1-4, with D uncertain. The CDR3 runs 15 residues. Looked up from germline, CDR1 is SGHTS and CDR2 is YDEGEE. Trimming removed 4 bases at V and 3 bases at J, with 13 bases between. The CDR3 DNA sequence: TGTGCCAGCAGCCCGACGGACCGATCTAATGAAAAACTGTTTTTT. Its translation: CASSPTDRSNEKLFF.

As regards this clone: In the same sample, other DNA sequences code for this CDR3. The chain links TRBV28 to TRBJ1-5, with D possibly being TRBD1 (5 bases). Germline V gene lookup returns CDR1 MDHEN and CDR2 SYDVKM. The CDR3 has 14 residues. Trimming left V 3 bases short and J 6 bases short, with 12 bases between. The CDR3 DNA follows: TGTGCCAGCAGTTTCGGGGGGGAGGGTCAGCCCCAGCATTTT. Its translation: CASSFGGEGQPQHF.

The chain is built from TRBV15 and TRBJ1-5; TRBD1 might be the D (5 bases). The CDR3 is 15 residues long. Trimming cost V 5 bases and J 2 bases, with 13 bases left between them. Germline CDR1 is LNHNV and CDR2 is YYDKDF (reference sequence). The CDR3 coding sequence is TGTGCCACCAGCGGTTTGACAGTTGGCAATCAGCCCCAGCATTTT. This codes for CATSGLTVGNQPQHF.

DNA of the CDR3: TGTGCCAGCAGTTTAGAAGGGACTCCGAATACGCAGTATTTT. Translating gives CASSLEGTPNTQYF. The J gene is TRBJ2-3, the V gene TRBV27; tentatively, D is TRBD2 (6 bases). CDR3 length: 14 residues. Per the germline V gene, CDR1 is MNHEY and CDR2 is SMNVEV (reference sequence). Trimming removed 2 bases from V and 7 bases from J, with 13 bases in between.

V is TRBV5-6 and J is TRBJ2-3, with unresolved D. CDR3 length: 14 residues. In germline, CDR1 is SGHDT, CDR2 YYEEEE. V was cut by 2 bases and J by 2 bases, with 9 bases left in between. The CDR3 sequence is CASSFAVPTDTQYF. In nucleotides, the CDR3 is TGTGCCAGCAGCTTCGCGGTCCCCACAGATACGCAGTATTTT.

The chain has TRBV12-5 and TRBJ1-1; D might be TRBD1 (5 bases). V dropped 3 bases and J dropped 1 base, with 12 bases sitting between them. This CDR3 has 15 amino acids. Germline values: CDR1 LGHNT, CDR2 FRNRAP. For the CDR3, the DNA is TGTGCTAGTGGTTTCAGCGGACAAGGGAACACTGAAGCTTTCTTT. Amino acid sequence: CASGFSGQGNTEAFF.

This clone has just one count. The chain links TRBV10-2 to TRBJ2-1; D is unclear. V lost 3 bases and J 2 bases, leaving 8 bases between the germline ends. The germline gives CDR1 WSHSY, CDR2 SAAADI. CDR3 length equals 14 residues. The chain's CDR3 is CASSERAAYNEQFF. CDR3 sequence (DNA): TGCGCCAGCAGTGAAAGAGCCGCCTACAATGAGCAGTTCTTC.

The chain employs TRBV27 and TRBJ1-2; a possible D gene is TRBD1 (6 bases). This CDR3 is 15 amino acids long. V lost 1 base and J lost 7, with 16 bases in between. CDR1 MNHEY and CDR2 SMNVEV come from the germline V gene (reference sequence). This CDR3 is CASSLYGIAGVGYTF. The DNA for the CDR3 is TGTGCCAGCAGTTTATATGGGATTGCAGGGGTTGGCTACACCTTC.

The CDR3: CASSALNTGGDGYTF. The CDR3 bases are TGTGCCAGCAGCGCTCTAAATACAGGGGGTGACGGCTACACCTTC. The chain recombines TRBV9 with TRBJ1-2; 8 bases are shared with TRBD1. Germline CDR1 is SGDLS and CDR2 is YYNGEE. CDR3 length: 15 residues. V lost 3 bases to trimming and J lost 8 bases; unmatched junction nucleotides: 12.

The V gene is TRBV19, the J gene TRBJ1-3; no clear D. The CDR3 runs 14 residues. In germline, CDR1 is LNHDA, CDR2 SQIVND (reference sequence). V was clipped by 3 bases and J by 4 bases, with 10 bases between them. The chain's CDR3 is CASSIRGIGNTIYF. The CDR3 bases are TGTGCCAGTAGTATTCGGGGAATCGGAAACACCATATATTTT. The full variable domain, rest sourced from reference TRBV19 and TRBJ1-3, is DGGITQSPKYLFRKEGQNVTLSCEQNLNHDAMYWYRQDPGQGLRLIYYSQIVNDFQKGDIAEGYSVSREKKESFPLTVTSAQKNPTAFYLCASSIRGIGNTIYFGEGSWLTVV.

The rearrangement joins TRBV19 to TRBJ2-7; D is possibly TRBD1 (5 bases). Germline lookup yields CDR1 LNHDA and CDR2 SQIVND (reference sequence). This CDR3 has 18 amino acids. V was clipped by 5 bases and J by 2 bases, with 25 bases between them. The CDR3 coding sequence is TGTGCCAGTAGTGATAAATACCTCGACAGCCCGTTTGCCTACGAGCAGTACTTC. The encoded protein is CASSDKYLDSPFAYEQYF.

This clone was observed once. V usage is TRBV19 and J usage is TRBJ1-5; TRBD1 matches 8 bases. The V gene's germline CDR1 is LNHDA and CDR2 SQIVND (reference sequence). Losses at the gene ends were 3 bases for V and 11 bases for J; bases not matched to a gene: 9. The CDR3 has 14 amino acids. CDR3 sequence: CASSMGTGMITQHF. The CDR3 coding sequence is TGTGCCAGTAGTATGGGGACAGGAATGATAACCCAGCATTTT. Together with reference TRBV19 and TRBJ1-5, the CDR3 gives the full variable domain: DGGITQSPKYLFRKEGQNVTLSCEQNLNHDAMYWYRQDPGQGLRLIYYSQIVNDFQKGDIAEGYSVSREKKESFPLTVTSAQKNPTAFYLCASSMGTGMITQHFGDGTRLSIL.

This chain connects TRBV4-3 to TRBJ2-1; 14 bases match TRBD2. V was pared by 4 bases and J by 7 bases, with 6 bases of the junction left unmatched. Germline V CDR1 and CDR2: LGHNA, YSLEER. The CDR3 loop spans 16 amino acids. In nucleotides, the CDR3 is TGCGCCAGCAGCCCCGGGACTAGCGGGAGTTGGAATGAGCAGTTCTTC. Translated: CASSPGTSGSWNEQFF.